The 18 T cell receptor beta chains below come from one sample, sequenced in a study of T cell responses to AZD1222 COVID-19 vaccine. This table comes from immunoSEQ multiplex PCR, and its TCRdb copy is limited to in-frame clones, with some not included. The data contain 150,000 to 200,000 clones, around nine tenths of them singletons. Sequenced material: peripheral blood, taken 28 days after the second dose of the MenACWY control vaccine. The receptors derive from an adult who received the MenACWY meningococcal vaccine as a control.

The rearrangement joins TRBV29-1 to TRBJ2-5; unclear D gene. Deletions cut 0 bases from V and 5 bases from J, with 13 bases between. CDR3 length: 14 residues. Germline V gene lookup returns CDR1 SQVTM and CDR2 ANQGSEA. DNA for the CDR3: TGCAGCGTTGAAGATCAGGTGGGCCGGGAGACCCAGTACTTC. As protein: CSVEDQVGRETQYF.

The chain is built from TRBV20-1 and TRBJ2-1; no clear D. V was trimmed by 6 bases and J by 0 bases, leaving 15 bases between them. This CDR3 contains 15 residues. Germline V gene sequence: CDR1 DFQATT, CDR2 SNEGSKA (reference sequence). The CDR3 nucleotides read TGCAGTGCAAGTATGGTGGTGAGCTCCTACAATGAGCAGTTCTTC. As protein: CSASMVVSSYNEQFF.

The chain has TRBV6-6 and TRBJ1-4; 10 nucleotides line up with TRBD1. This CDR3 contains 15 residues. CDR1 MNHNY and CDR2 SVGAGI come from the germline V gene (reference sequence). V trimming: 6 bases; J trimming: 7 bases; junction bases outside the gene matches: 8. CDR3 in DNA: TGTGCCAGCAGCTTCAGGACAGGGGGAAGTGAAAAACTGTTTTTT. It encodes CASSFRTGGSEKLFF.

The chain has TRBV27 and TRBJ2-3; 9 nucleotides line up with TRBD1. CDR1 and CDR2 (germline): MNHEY, SMNVEV (reference sequence). The V and J ends lost 6 bases and 5 bases, in that order; junction bases with no gene match: 12. The CDR3 has 16 amino acids. The CDR3 bases are TGTGCCAGCAGCTCCCCGGGACAGGGAGGAGGAGATACGCAGTATTTT. Its protein product is CASSSPGQGGGDTQYF.

The chain carries TRBV5-1 and TRBJ2-7, with TRBD1 identical over 8 bases. This CDR3 spans 14 amino acids. Germline V gene sequence: CDR1 SGHRS, CDR2 YFSETQ. J lost 3 bases, V lost 4 bases, and 6 bases had no gene match. CDR3 residues: CASSLDRADYEQYF. The CDR3 DNA reads as TGCGCCAGCAGCCTGGACAGGGCAGACTACGAGCAGTACTTC.

This clone appeared once. This chain links TRBV7-3 with TRBJ1-2; perhaps TRBD1 as D (5 bases). CDR3 length: 13 residues. Germline loops: CDR1 SGHTA, CDR2 FQGTGA. V was shortened by 5 bases and J by 7 bases, with 14 bases between the two germline ends. Written as DNA, the CDR3 is TGTGCCAGCAGCCCCGGGCAGGGTGGTGGCTACACCTTC. It encodes CASSPGQGGGYTF. Full variable domain (outside the CDR3, taken from reference TRBV7-3 and TRBJ1-2): GAGVSQTPSNKVTEKGKYVELRCDPISGHTALYWYRQSLGQGPEFLIYFQGTGAADDSGLPNDRFFAVRPEGSVSTLKIQRTERGDSAVYLCASSPGQGGGYTFGSGTRLTVV.

This chain joins TRBV12-3 or TRBV12-4 and TRBJ1-1; D unclear. The V and J ends lost 4 bases and 0 bases respectively, with 6 bases between them. The CDR3 is 13 amino acids. The CDR3 is CASSSRLNTEAFF. The CDR3 DNA reads TGTGCCAGCAGTTCCCGACTGAACACTGAAGCTTTCTTT.

V gene TRBV4-3 combines with J gene TRBJ1-4, with 9 bases that match TRBD1. Trimming took 1 base from V and 7 from J; bases not matched to a gene: 7. There are 16 residues in the CDR3. Looked up from germline, CDR1 is LGHNA and CDR2 is YSLEER. This CDR3 is CASSQGSGTGTEKLFF. The CDR3 DNA reads TGCGCCAGCAGCCAAGGCTCAGGGACAGGGACTGAAAAACTGTTTTTT.

V gene TRBV27 combines with J gene TRBJ2-1; 11 positions agree with TRBD2. The length of the CDR3 is 17 residues. V trimming: 6 bases; J trimming: 7 bases; junction bases outside the gene matches: 14. Germline CDR1 and CDR2: MNHEY and SMNVEV (reference sequence). The CDR3 sequence: CASRVDLLAGVENEQFF. The CDR3 DNA is TGTGCCAGCAGAGTCGATCTACTAGCGGGAGTAGAAAATGAGCAGTTCTTC.

The chain links TRBV6-2 or TRBV6-3 to TRBJ2-2; D might be TRBD1 (5 bases). This CDR3 is 14 amino acids long. Germline CDR1 is MNHEY and CDR2 is SVGEGT. V lost 5 bases and J lost 6, with 13 bases in between. CDR3 nucleotide sequence: TGTGCCAGCAGTCCCTACAGGTATCCCGGGGAGCTGTTTTTT. It yields the protein CASSPYRYPGELFF.

V and J are TRBV28 and TRBJ1-5; no definite D call. V was trimmed by 4 bases and J by 3 bases, leaving 4 bases between them. The CDR3 has 12 residues. Germline V gives CDR1 MDHEN, CDR2 SYDVKM. Here the CDR3 reads CASSSTNQPQHF. The DNA for the CDR3 is TGTGCCAGCAGTTCGACCAATCAGCCCCAGCATTTT.

The V and J genes are TRBV9 and TRBJ2-5; a weak D match, TRBD2 (5 bases). This CDR3 is 15 amino acids long. V gave up 0 bases and J gave up 5 bases, with 14 bases separating them. Per the germline V gene, CDR1 is SGDLS and CDR2 is YYNGEE. This chain's CDR3 is CASSVGARARETQYF. CDR3 nucleotides: TGTGCCAGCAGCGTAGGGGCGCGGGCGAGGGAGACCCAGTACTTC.

The chain has TRBV6-2 or TRBV6-3 and TRBJ1-1; the D gene is possibly TRBD1 (6 bases). V was shortened by 5 bases and J by 6 bases, with 16 bases between the two germline ends. Germline V gene data show CDR1 as MNHEY and CDR2 as SVGEGT. There are 14 residues in the CDR3. The CDR3 sequence: CASSILRGAAEAFF. DNA of the CDR3: TGTGCCAGCAGTATCCTCAGGGGCGCCGCTGAAGCTTTCTTT.

This chain connects TRBV15 to TRBJ2-1; D not resolved. V lost 5 bases and J 12 bases, leaving 17 bases between the germline ends. Germline CDR1 LNHNV, CDR2 YYDKDF (reference sequence). The CDR3 extends over 13 amino acids. DNA for the CDR3: TGTGCCACCAGCTCATGGTCCGACTCCGGGCAGTTCTTC. It yields the protein CATSSWSDSGQFF.

The chain recombines TRBV28 with TRBJ2-1; 10 nucleotides agree with TRBD2. The CDR3 has 17 amino acids. The germline V gene has CDR1 MDHEN and CDR2 SYDVKM. Trimming at V came to 1 base and at J to 5 bases, leaving 8 bases not matched to a gene. The chain's CDR3 is CASSLFGLAGADNEQFF. Here the CDR3 DNA reads TGTGCCAGCAGTTTATTCGGTCTAGCGGGAGCGGACAATGAGCAGTTCTTC.

This chain links TRBV24-1 with TRBJ2-7; 10 nucleotides align to TRBD2. J was trimmed by 1 base and V by 3 bases; bases with no gene match: 8. The CDR3 is made up of 17 amino acids. Per the germline V gene, CDR1 is KGHDR and CDR2 is SFDVKD. CDR3 DNA: TGTGCCACCAGTGATAGCGGGAGGGCCTTAGGGTCCTACGAGCAGTACTTC. Its translation is CATSDSGRALGSYEQYF.

The V and J genes are TRBV10-3 and TRBJ1-2; no clear D. Germline assignment: CDR1 ENHRY and CDR2 SYGVKD. The CDR3 contains 11 residues. The V gene lost 8 bases and the J gene lost 6 bases, with 10 bases spanning the gap. The CDR3 reads CAIHGPDGYTF. In nucleotides, the CDR3 is TGTGCCATCCACGGCCCGGATGGCTACACCTTC.

The chain couples TRBV18 to TRBJ1-2; D is ambiguous. The germline V gene encodes CDR1 KGHSH and CDR2 LQKENI. The CDR3 is 14 residues long. The V end lost 0 bases, the J end lost 8 bases, and 13 bases lay between the germline ends. This chain's CDR3 is CASSPPLGIRGYTF. Here the CDR3 DNA reads TGTGCCAGCTCACCACCGTTAGGGATTCGGGGCTACACCTTC.